The 13 T cell receptor beta chains presented below share a single source sample, sequenced in a study of blood T cells in healthy people across ages. Primed by a sample-barcoded 5' primer and a J-beta primer mix, a second PCR proceeded for 7 to 11 cycles. MiXCR, run by TCRdb on the 5' RACE reads, gives a single entry per CDR3 protein. Here the sample spans 790,000 or so distinct CDR3 sequences, 56% being singletons. Sequencing was done on a sample of blood. The source is a middle-aged man in good health.

In its sample, this clonotype was seen once. V usage is TRBV20-1 and J usage is TRBJ2-3; the match to TRBD2 covers 9 bases. With 6 bases clipped from V and 2 bases from J, the junction kept 6 bases outside the gene matches. Germline V gives CDR1 DFQATT, CDR2 SNEGSKA (reference sequence). CDR3 length equals 14 residues. CDR3 amino acids: CSAQAGGSTDTQYF. The CDR3 nucleotides read TGCAGTGCACAAGCGGGAGGCTCCACAGATACGCAGTATTTT.

V gene TRBV20-1 combines with J gene TRBJ2-1; D possibly matches TRBD1 or TRBD2 (7 bases each). The DNA end is more similar to TRBJ2-7, so the J call may be wrong. Germline-derived CDR1 and CDR2 are DFQATT and SNEGSKA (reference sequence). This CDR3 is built from 17 residues. CDR3 region: CSASGYRGGIVYNEQYF. Written as DNA, the CDR3 is TGCAGTGCTAGTGGTTACAGGGGAGGGATTGTCTACAATGAGCAGTACTTC.

V usage is TRBV12-3 or TRBV12-4 and J usage is TRBJ2-1; 7 positions match TRBD2. The CDR3 loop spans 15 amino acids. Losses at the gene ends were 3 bases for V and 10 bases for J; bases not matched to a gene: 12. In DNA, the CDR3 is TGTGCCAGCAGTTTGGCTAGCGGTAGCTCCTACGAGCAGTTCTTC. It codes for CASSLASGSSYEQFF.

The chain has TRBV12-3 or TRBV12-4 and TRBJ2-5; the match to TRBD2 covers 9 bases. The CDR3 spans 17 residues. Trimming removed 4 bases from V and 6 bases from J; junction bases left unmatched: 15. CDR3 coding DNA: TGTGCCAGCAGTTCTCTGGAGAGCGGGGGGTTCGGAAAGACCCAGTACTTC. This gives the protein CASSSLESGGFGKTQYF.

The CDR3 DNA sequence: TGTGCCAGCAGCGTAACAGGGGACGAAAAACTGTTTTTT. Protein product: CASSVTGDEKLFF. The V call is TRBV9, the J call TRBJ1-4, with 7 bases matching TRBD1. The CDR3 sequence is 13 residues long. The trim removed 1 base at V and 8 bases at J, leaving 2 bases unmatched. Germline values: CDR1 SGDLS, CDR2 YYNGEE.

This clonotype was observed a few times. The chain joins TRBV28 to TRBJ2-7; 10 bases map to TRBD1. Germline V gene data show CDR1 as MDHEN and CDR2 as SYDVKM. This CDR3 is 16 amino acids long. Trimming at V came to 5 bases and at J to 3 bases, leaving 10 bases not matched to a gene. CDR3 in DNA: TGTGCCAGCAGTGCCGGGACAGGGGCACTTTACTACGAGCAGTACTTC. Translation: CASSAGTGALYYEQYF.

The chain couples TRBV7-2 to TRBJ1-5, with D perhaps TRBD1 (6 bases). CDR1 SGHTA and CDR2 FQGNSA come from the germline V gene. The CDR3 loop spans 16 amino acids. Trimming stripped 7 bases from V and 0 bases from J, with 16 bases between. The CDR3: CASKKRGQDSNQPQHF. CDR3 sequence (DNA): TGTGCCAGCAAGAAGAGGGGACAAGATAGCAATCAGCCCCAGCATTTT.

The chain employs TRBV28 and TRBJ2-4; no reliable D call. CDR3 length: 14 residues. V lost 8 bases to trimming and J lost 0 bases, with 11 bases between them. Germline lookup yields CDR1 MDHEN and CDR2 SYDVKM. The CDR3 sequence: CASQPILAKNIQYF. The DNA of the CDR3 is TGTGCCAGCCAACCCATACTAGCCAAAAACATTCAGTACTTC.

CDR3 nucleotide sequence: TGCAGCGTTACCGGGACAGGGGCCGATGAGCAGTTCTTC. Protein sequence: CSVTGTGADEQFF. The gene calls are TRBV29-1 and TRBJ2-1; 10 nucleotides line up with TRBD1. The CDR3 is 13 residues long. The V and J ends lost 5 bases and 8 bases, in that order; junction bases with no gene match: 6. The germline V gene encodes CDR1 SQVTM and CDR2 ANQGSEA.

The V gene is TRBV18, the J gene TRBJ2-6, with 8 bases identical to TRBD1. Germline CDR1 reads KGHSH; CDR2 reads LQKENI. After removal of 2 bases from V and 2 bases from J, the junction contained 2 bases not matched to a gene. The CDR3 sequence is 16 residues long. The CDR3 nucleotides read TGTGCCAGCTCACCATTCAGGGGGCCTGGGGCCAACGTCCTGACTTTC. Translation: CASSPFRGPGANVLTF.

The V and J genes are TRBV2 and TRBJ2-3; D gene ambiguous. Germline loops: CDR1 SNHLY, CDR2 FYNNEI. V was shortened by 6 bases and J by 1 base, with 5 bases between the two germline ends. CDR3 length: 12 amino acids. The CDR3 DNA reads as TGTGCCAGCAGCGGACGCACAGATACGCAGTATTTT. This translates into CASSGRTDTQYF.

The chain has TRBV28 and TRBJ2-1, with TRBD1 identical over 9 bases. CDR3 length equals 15 residues. With 10 bases clipped from V and 4 bases from J, the junction kept 11 bases outside the gene matches. Per the germline V gene, CDR1 is MDHEN and CDR2 is SYDVKM. The CDR3 bases are TGTGCCATTATGAATCGGGACAGGGTTTACAATGAGCAGTTCTTC. Translating it yields CAIMNRDRVYNEQFF.

The V call is TRBV14, the J call TRBJ2-7, with no clear D. This CDR3 region has 13 residues. Trimming shortened V by 1 base and J by 0 bases, and 4 bases separated the two germline ends. CDR1 is SGHDN and CDR2 is FVKESK in the germline V gene. CDR3 sequence (DNA): TGTGCCAGCAGCCAAGTGGACTCCTACGAGCAGTACTTC. Protein sequence: CASSQVDSYEQYF.